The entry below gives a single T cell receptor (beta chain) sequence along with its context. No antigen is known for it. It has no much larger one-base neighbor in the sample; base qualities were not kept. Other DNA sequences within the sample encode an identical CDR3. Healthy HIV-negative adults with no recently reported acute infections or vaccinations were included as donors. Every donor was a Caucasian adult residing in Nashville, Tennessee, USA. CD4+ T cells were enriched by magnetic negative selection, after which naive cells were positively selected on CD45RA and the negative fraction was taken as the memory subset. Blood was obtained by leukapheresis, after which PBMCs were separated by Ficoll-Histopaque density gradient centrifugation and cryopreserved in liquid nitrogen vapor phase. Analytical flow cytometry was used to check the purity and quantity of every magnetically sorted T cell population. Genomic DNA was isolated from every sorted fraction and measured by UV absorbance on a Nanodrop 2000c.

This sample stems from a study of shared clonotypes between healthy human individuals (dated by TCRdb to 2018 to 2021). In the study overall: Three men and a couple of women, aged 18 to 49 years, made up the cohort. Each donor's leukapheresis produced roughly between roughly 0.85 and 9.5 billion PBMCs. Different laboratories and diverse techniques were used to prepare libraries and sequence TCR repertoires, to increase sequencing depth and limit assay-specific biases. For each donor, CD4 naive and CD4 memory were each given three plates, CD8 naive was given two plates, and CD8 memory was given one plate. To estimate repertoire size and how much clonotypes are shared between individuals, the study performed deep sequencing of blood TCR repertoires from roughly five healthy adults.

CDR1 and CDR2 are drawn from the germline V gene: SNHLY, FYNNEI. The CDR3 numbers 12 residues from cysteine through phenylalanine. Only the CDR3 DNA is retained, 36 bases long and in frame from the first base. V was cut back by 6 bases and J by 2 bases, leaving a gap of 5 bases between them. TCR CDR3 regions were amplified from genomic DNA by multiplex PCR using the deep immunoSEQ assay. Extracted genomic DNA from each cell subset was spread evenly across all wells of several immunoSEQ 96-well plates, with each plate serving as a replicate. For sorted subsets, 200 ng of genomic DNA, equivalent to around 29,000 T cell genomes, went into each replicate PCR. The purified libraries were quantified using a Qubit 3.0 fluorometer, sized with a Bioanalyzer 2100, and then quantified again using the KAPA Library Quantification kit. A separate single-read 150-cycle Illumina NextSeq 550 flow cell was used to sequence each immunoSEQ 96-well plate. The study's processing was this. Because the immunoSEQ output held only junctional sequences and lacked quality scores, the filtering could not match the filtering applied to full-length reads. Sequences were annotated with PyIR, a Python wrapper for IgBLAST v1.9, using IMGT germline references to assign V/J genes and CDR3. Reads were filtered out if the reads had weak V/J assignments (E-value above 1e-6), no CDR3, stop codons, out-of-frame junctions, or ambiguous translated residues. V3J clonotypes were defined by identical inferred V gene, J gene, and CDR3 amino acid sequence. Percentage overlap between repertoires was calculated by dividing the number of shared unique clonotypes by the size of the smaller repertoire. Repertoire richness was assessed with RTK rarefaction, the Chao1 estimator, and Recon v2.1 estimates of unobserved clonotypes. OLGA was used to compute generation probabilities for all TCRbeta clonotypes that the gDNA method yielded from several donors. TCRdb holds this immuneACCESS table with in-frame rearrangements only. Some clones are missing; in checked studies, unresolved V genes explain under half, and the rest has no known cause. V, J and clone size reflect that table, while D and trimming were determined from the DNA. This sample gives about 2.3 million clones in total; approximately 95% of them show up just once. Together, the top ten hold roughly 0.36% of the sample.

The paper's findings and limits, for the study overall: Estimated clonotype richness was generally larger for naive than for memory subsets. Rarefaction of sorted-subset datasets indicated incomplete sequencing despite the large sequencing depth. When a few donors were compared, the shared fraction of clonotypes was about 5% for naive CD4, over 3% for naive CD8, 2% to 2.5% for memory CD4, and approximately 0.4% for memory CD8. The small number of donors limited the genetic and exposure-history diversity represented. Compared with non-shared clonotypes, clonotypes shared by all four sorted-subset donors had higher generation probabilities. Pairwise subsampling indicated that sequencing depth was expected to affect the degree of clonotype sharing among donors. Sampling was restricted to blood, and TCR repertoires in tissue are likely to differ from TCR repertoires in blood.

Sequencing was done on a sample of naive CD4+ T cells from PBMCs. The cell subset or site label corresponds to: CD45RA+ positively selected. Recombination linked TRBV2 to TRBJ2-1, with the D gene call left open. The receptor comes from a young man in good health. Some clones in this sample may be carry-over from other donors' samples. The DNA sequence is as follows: TGTGCCAGCAGCGGTCCCTACAATGAGCAGTTCTTC. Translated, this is CASSGPYNEQFF. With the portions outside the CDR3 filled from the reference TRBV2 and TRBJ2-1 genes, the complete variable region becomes EPEVTQTPSHQVTQMGQEVILRCVPISNHLYFYWYRQILGQKVEFLVSFYNNEISEKSEIFDDQFSVERPDGSNFTLKIRSTKLEDSAMYFCASSGPYNEQFFGPGTRLTVL.